This passage covers 31 T cell receptor beta chains from one sample sequenced in a study of blood T cell repertoires in COVID-19. The table came from immunoSEQ multiplex PCR; TCRdb's copy has only in-frame clones and leaves some out. There are approximately 160,000 clones in the sample; more than 90% occur only once, and approximately 0.5% lies in the top ten. The sample was peripheral blood. These receptors all come from a man aged 50-60 years with acute or convalescent COVID-19.

The chain recombines TRBV10-3 with TRBJ2-3, with 9 bases fitting TRBD2. The germline V gene has CDR1 ENHRY and CDR2 SYGVKD. V lost 4 bases, J lost 0 bases, and 11 bases stayed unmatched. This CDR3 is built from 18 residues. The CDR3 here is CAISAQRAGGLSTDTQYF. The CDR3 DNA sequence: TGTGCCATCAGTGCGCAGAGGGCGGGAGGGCTTAGCACAGATACGCAGTATTTT.

This rearrangement joins TRBV3-1 (or the pseudogene TRBV3-2) to TRBJ1-3, with 7 bases aligning to TRBD1. After removal of 8 bases from V and 4 bases from J, the junction contained 11 bases not matched to a gene. The CDR3 totals 15 residues. CDR1 and CDR2 from the germline V gene are LGHDT and YNNKEL (reference sequence). The CDR3 protein is CASPPSTGTGNTIYF. DNA for the CDR3: TGTGCCAGCCCCCCCTCGACAGGGACCGGAAACACCATATATTTT.

CDR3 nucleotide sequence: TGTGCCAGCAGCCCCTACTTCGGTACAGGGGACCATAACTATGGCTACACCTTC. Protein product: CASSPYFGTGDHNYGYTF. This chain uses TRBV7-2 with TRBJ1-2; 7 bases match TRBD1. CDR3 length: 18 amino acids. The V gene's germline CDR1 is SGHTA and CDR2 FQGNSA. V dropped 5 bases and J dropped 1; count of bases not matched to a gene: 16. Filled out from reference TRBV7-2 and TRBJ1-2, the complete variable domain reads GAGVSQSPSNKVTEKGKDVELRCDPISGHTALYWYRQSLGQGLEFLIYFQGNSAPDKSGLPSDRFSAERTGGSVSTLTIQRTQQEDSAVYLCASSPYFGTGDHNYGYTFGSGTRLTVV.

The chain combines TRBV27 with TRBJ2-7, with TRBD2 matching over 8 bases. V lost 6 bases, J lost 2 bases, and 6 bases stayed unmatched. The germline CDR1 and CDR2 sequences are MNHEY and SMNVEV (reference sequence). There are 14 residues in the CDR3. Here the CDR3 reads CASRLGLGAYEQYF. CDR3 nucleotides: TGTGCCAGCAGACTGGGACTAGGGGCCTACGAGCAGTACTTC.

In this sample, this clone turned up once. The chain couples TRBV5-4 to TRBJ2-2; 11 nucleotides line up with TRBD2. V shed 4 bases and J 1 base; nucleotides not matched to a gene: 3. Germline values: CDR1 SGHNT, CDR2 YYREEE (reference sequence). This CDR3 is 16 amino acids long. The chain's CDR3 is CASSPGTSGNTGELFF. The CDR3 nucleotides read TGTGCCAGCAGCCCCGGGACTAGCGGGAACACCGGGGAGCTGTTTTTT.

V and J are TRBV9 and TRBJ2-2; no reliable D call. Per the germline V gene, CDR1 is SGDLS and CDR2 is YYNGEE. The ends were cut back, 4 bases at V and 3 bases at J, with 4 bases in the middle. The CDR3 sequence is 12 residues long. CDR3 nucleotide sequence: TGTGCCAGCAGCTATCACACCGGGGAGCTGTTTTTT. It specifies CASSYHTGELFF.

This chain uses TRBV6-2 or TRBV6-3 with TRBJ1-6; D remains ambiguous. Trimming took 2 bases from V and 11 from J, leaving 7 bases between them. Germline values: CDR1 MNHEY, CDR2 SVGEGT. This CDR3 has 12 amino acids. Here the CDR3 DNA reads TGTGCCAGCAGTTACGTGAGGGCACCCCTCCACTTT. It specifies CASSYVRAPLHF.

The chain joins TRBV28 to TRBJ2-1; 7 bases are shared with TRBD2. This CDR3 has 14 amino acids. In germline, CDR1 is MDHEN, CDR2 SYDVKM. After removal of 5 bases from V and 8 bases from J, the junction contained 9 bases not matched to a gene. The CDR3, as DNA: TGTGCCAGCAGTCCTTCGGGTAGCGGGTATGAGCAGTTCTTC. It translates to CASSPSGSGYEQFF.

The chain combines TRBV30 with TRBJ1-2, with TRBD1 as a possible D gene (5 bases). V dropped 3 bases and J dropped 4 bases, with 21 bases sitting between them. The length of the CDR3 is 16 residues. CDR1 GTSNPN and CDR2 SVGIG come from the germline V gene (reference sequence). In DNA, the CDR3 is TGTGCCTGGAGCAAAGGGGTCTTTCCTCTCTCCTATGGCTACACCTTC. Protein product: CAWSKGVFPLSYGYTF.

V gene TRBV29-1 combines with J gene TRBJ2-2; no clear D gene. Germline CDR1 reads SQVTM; CDR2 reads ANQGSEA. The CDR3 runs 14 residues. Trimming took off 1 base at V and 6 bases at J, with 12 bases between the two ends. The CDR3 reads CSVEVFDMSGELFF. The DNA of the CDR3 is TGCAGCGTTGAAGTATTTGACATGTCCGGGGAGCTGTTTTTT.

V is TRBV7-9 and J is TRBJ2-1; D may be TRBD1 (6 bases). The CDR3 runs 15 residues. V lost 5 bases to trimming and J lost 3 bases, with 14 bases between them. The germline CDR1 and CDR2 sequences are SEHNR and FQNEAQ (reference sequence). The CDR3 sequence is CASSHGTNLYNEQFF. CDR3 DNA sequence: TGTGCCAGCAGCCACGGGACAAACCTCTACAATGAGCAGTTCTTC.

V gene TRBV7-3 combines with J gene TRBJ1-1, with TRBD1 matching over 8 bases. Germline CDR1 is SGHTA and CDR2 is FQGTGA. The CDR3 consists of 14 residues. V lost 5 bases and J lost 4; bases outside the gene matches: 6. CDR3 bases: TGTGCCAGCAGCCCATCCCAGGGGGCCACTGAAGCTTTCTTT. Translation gives CASSPSQGATEAFF.

V usage is TRBV9 and J usage is TRBJ2-5, with a weak D call TRBD2 (5 bases). Looked up from germline, CDR1 is SGDLS and CDR2 is YYNGEE. The CDR3 covers 14 residues. The ends were cut back, 3 bases at V and 5 bases at J, with 14 bases in the middle. DNA of the CDR3: TGTGCCAGCAGCGGAAGCGGAAGAGGGGAGACCCAGTACTTC. Amino acid sequence: CASSGSGRGETQYF.

The chain couples TRBV28 to TRBJ2-1, with a weak D call TRBD1 (6 bases). This CDR3 is built from 12 residues. The germline CDR1 and CDR2 sequences are MDHEN and SYDVKM. Trimming removed 8 bases at V and 9 bases at J, with 14 bases between. CDR3 nucleotide sequence: TGTGCCAGCGCACAGGGCGCTTTTGAGCAGTTCTTC. This codes for CASAQGAFEQFF.

The chain has TRBV19 and TRBJ1-6; D is ambiguous. V was cut by 5 bases and J by 8 bases, with 13 bases left in between. The CDR3 has 14 amino acids. From germline, CDR1 is LNHDA and CDR2 SQIVND (reference sequence). CDR3 coding DNA: TGTGCCAGTAGTCCCGATGCAGAACATTCACCCCTCCACTTT. Amino acid sequence: CASSPDAEHSPLHF.

The chain uses TRBV3-1 (or the pseudogene TRBV3-2) and TRBJ1-2; no firm D call. This CDR3 is built from 13 residues. Germline V gene lookup returns CDR1 LGHDT and CDR2 YNNKEL (reference sequence). V gave up 0 bases and J gave up 8 bases, with 10 bases separating them. The CDR3 sequence is CASSQDSGRGYTF. As DNA, the CDR3 is TGTGCCAGCAGCCAAGATTCCGGTCGCGGCTACACCTTC.

The chain joins TRBV11-2 to TRBJ1-3; tentative D call: TRBD1 (6 bases). Looked up from germline, CDR1 is SGHAT and CDR2 is FQNNGV. The CDR3 sequence is 18 residues long. Trimming left V 5 bases short and J 0 bases short, with 20 bases between. The CDR3 here is CASSRIGGQSLSGNTIYF. CDR3 bases: TGTGCCAGCAGCCGCATCGGCGGACAGTCCCTCTCTGGAAACACCATATATTTT.

The V and J genes are TRBV5-5 and TRBJ2-1; TRBD1 matches at 8 bases. V lost 4 bases and J lost 4; bases outside the gene matches: 4. Germline V gives CDR1 SGHKS, CDR2 YYEKEE (reference sequence). This CDR3 spans 14 amino acids. CDR3 DNA: TGTGCCAGCAGCCCGGGACAGGAGTACAATGAGCAGTTCTTC. This translates into CASSPGQEYNEQFF.

The chain has TRBV18 and TRBJ1-3; 7 nucleotides match TRBD1. CDR1 is KGHSH and CDR2 is LQKENI in the germline V gene. The CDR3 is made up of 15 amino acids. The ends lost 2 bases at V and 0 bases at J; junction bases unmatched: 1. The CDR3 loop is CASSPEGASGNTIYF. CDR3 sequence (DNA): TGTGCCAGCTCACCAGAGGGGGCCTCTGGAAACACCATATATTTT.

V and J are TRBV28 and TRBJ1-1, with D tentatively TRBD1 (5 bases). The CDR3 has 11 residues. The germline V and J ends were trimmed by 11 bases and 8 bases, with 15 bases remaining between them. The germline gives CDR1 MDHEN, CDR2 SYDVKM. The CDR3 loop reads CASRDSGEAFF. CDR3 DNA sequence: TGTGCCTCTAGGGACTCAGGGGAAGCTTTCTTT.

The CDR3 sequence: CASSIPGSDGYTF. CDR3 bases: TGTGCCAGTAGTATCCCGGGGTCGGATGGCTACACCTTC. The chain has TRBV19 and TRBJ1-2; no clear D. V was pared by 3 bases and J by 6 bases, with 11 bases between. This CDR3 has 13 residues. The V gene's germline CDR1 is LNHDA and CDR2 SQIVND (reference sequence).

V and J are TRBV6-5 and TRBJ2-5, with a tentative D call TRBD2 (7 bases). Trimming stripped 4 bases from V and 5 bases from J, with 14 bases between. There are 14 residues in the CDR3. Germline V gene sequence: CDR1 MNHEY, CDR2 SVGAGI. CDR3 bases: TGTGCCAGCAGTTGGCGGGGGAGGGGGGAGACCCAGTACTTC. It translates to CASSWRGRGETQYF.

In this sample, this clone turned up a few times. CDR3 sequence: CASSNPTGRYTF. The CDR3 DNA is TGTGCCAGCAGTAACCCGACAGGGCGGTACACCTTC. The gene calls are TRBV6-6 and TRBJ1-2; 7 positions match TRBD1. The ends lost 5 bases at V and 11 bases at J; junction bases unmatched: 8. This CDR3 has 12 residues. Germline values: CDR1 MNHNY, CDR2 SVGAGI (reference sequence).

The sample holds one count of this clone. The CDR3 sequence is CASSSNSPLHF. The CDR3 DNA reads TGTGCCAGCAGTTCGAATTCACCCCTCCACTTT. This chain links TRBV27 with TRBJ1-6; D uncertain. CDR1 MNHEY and CDR2 SMNVEV come from the germline V gene (reference sequence). V was cut by 4 bases and J by 7 bases, with 2 bases left in between. This CDR3 region has 11 residues.

The chain carries TRBV19 and TRBJ1-5, with a weak D call TRBD1 (5 bases). This CDR3 is 18 amino acids long. V shed 3 bases and J shed 2 bases, with 20 bases lying between them. Looked up from germline, CDR1 is LNHDA and CDR2 is SQIVND (reference sequence). DNA for the CDR3: TGTGCCAGTAGTATTGATCCTACAGGAGCCTCTCGCAATCAGCCCCAGCATTTT. It is translated as CASSIDPTGASRNQPQHF.

The chain has TRBV2 and TRBJ1-2, with D possibly being TRBD1 (6 bases). The CDR3 is 12 residues long. V was pared by 5 bases and J by 4 bases, with 8 bases between. The V gene's germline CDR1 is SNHLY and CDR2 FYNNEI. CDR3 in DNA: TGTGCCAGCAGTCCACAGGGCTATGGCTACACCTTC. This gives the protein CASSPQGYGYTF.

This chain joins TRBV30 and TRBJ1-5; D not certain. V was clipped by 0 bases and J by 4 bases, with 10 bases between them. Germline V gene data show CDR1 as GTSNPN and CDR2 as SVGIG (reference sequence). The CDR3 sequence is 14 residues long. The CDR3: CAWSVSQNNQPQHF. The CDR3 DNA follows: TGTGCCTGGAGTGTCTCACAGAATAATCAGCCCCAGCATTTT.

The V call is TRBV4-3, the J call TRBJ1-4; a weak D match, TRBD1 (6 bases). Germline lookup yields CDR1 LGHNA and CDR2 YSLEER. The CDR3 loop spans 15 amino acids. Trimming removed 0 bases at V and 4 bases at J, with 9 bases between. CDR3 nucleotide sequence: TGCGCCAGCAGCCAAGATTGGGGACATAATGAAAAACTGTTTTTT. This codes for CASSQDWGHNEKLFF.

This clone was found once. The chain links TRBV5-4 to TRBJ2-3, with TRBD1 matching over 7 bases. Germline-derived CDR1 and CDR2 are SGHNT and YYREEE (reference sequence). The CDR3 loop spans 15 amino acids. The V gene end was trimmed by 1 base and the J gene end by 6 bases; junction bases not matched to a gene: 8. CDR3 nucleotides: TGTGCCAGCAGCTTGACGGGACAGCGTGTCGATACGCAGTATTTT. It encodes CASSLTGQRVDTQYF.

Comment on this clone: The sample contains more than one DNA sequence encoding this CDR3. J is TRBJ2-7 and V is TRBV19, with 12 bases lining up with TRBD1. This CDR3 spans 14 amino acids. With 3 bases clipped from V and 4 bases from J, the junction kept 1 base outside the gene matches. The germline CDR1 and CDR2 sequences are LNHDA and SQIVND (reference sequence). The CDR3 here is CASSMGQGAYEQYF. The CDR3, as DNA: TGTGCCAGTAGTATGGGACAGGGGGCTTACGAGCAGTACTTC.

On this clone itself: One end of the junction is discordant with germline, which a read error may explain. The gene calls are TRBV5-1 and TRBJ1-4; D may be TRBD1 (5 bases). The length of the CDR3 is 14 residues. Per germline, CDR1 SGHRS and CDR2 YFSETQ. The DNA for the CDR3 is TGCCCCAGCAGCCAGCAAGCGGGGGGGGAAAAACTGTTTTTT. The encoded protein is CPSSQQAGGEKLFF.